The clone carrying this T cell receptor (beta chain) showed up many times. No antigen is known for it. The sample comes from a study of CD8 T cells in ankylosing spondylitis. Study-wide points: Characteristic of ankylosing spondylitis blood, it appeared, was a TCR beta motif comprising roughly 8 highly homologous variants.

Using its own MiXCR run on the 5' RACE reads, TCRdb lists one record per CDR3 protein. The data contain over 600,000 distinct CDR3 sequences, around 20% of them singletons. V was trimmed by 9 bases and J by 6 bases, leaving 18 bases between them. The CDR3 totals 14 residues. Per the germline V gene, CDR1 is ENHRY and CDR2 is SYGVKD. V usage is TRBV10-3 and J usage is TRBJ2-1; a possible D gene is TRBD2 (7 bases). The receptor's source is a male donor with ankylosing spondylitis. The sample was blood, either unsorted or a sorted T cell fraction (not recorded which). The CDR3, as DNA: TGTGCCATTAGTCTGGGCGGGGGCCCCAATGAGCAGTTCTTC. Translation: CAISLGGGPNEQFF.